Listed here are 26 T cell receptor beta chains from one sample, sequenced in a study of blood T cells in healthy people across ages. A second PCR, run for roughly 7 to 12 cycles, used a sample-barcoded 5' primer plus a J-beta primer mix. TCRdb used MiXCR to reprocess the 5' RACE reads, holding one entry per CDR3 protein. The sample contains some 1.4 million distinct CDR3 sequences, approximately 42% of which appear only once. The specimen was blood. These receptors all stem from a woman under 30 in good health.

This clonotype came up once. The CDR3 DNA reads TGTGCCAGCAGCCAAGATGTTTGGGGCCAAGAGACCCAGTACTTC. The encoded protein is CASSQDVWGQETQYF. This chain joins TRBV3-1 and TRBJ2-5; D gene unclear. V lost 0 bases to trimming and J lost 1 base, with 9 bases between them. Germline V CDR1 and CDR2: LGHDT, YNNKEL (reference sequence). The CDR3 runs 15 residues.

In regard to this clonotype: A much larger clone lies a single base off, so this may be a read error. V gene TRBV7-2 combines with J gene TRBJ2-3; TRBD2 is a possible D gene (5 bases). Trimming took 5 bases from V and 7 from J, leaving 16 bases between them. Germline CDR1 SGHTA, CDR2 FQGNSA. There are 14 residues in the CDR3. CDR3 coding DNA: TGTGCCAGCAGCCACGGCGGTTCGGGGAATACGCAGTATTTT. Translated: CASSHGGSGNTQYF.

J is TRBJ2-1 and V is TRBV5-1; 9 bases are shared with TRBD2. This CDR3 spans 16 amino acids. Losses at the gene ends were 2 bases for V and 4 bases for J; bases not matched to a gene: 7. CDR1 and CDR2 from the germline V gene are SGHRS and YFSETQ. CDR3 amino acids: CASSFKGSGRYNEQFF. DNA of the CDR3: TGCGCCAGCAGCTTCAAAGGAAGCGGGAGGTACAATGAGCAGTTCTTC.

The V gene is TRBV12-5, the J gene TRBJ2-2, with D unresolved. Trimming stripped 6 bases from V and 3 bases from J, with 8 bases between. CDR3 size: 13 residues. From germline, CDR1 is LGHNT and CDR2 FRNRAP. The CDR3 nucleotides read TGTGCTAGTGGGAAGGATGACACCGGGGAGCTGTTTTTT. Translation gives CASGKDDTGELFF.

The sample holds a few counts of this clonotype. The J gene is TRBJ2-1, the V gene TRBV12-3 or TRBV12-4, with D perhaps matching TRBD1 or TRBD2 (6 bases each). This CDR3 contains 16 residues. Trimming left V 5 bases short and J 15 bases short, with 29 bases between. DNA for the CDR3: TGTGCCAGCAGTCCGCGTCACGGGGGCGGTTTTAAGGTTGCGTTCTTC. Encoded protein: CASSPRHGGGFKVAFF.

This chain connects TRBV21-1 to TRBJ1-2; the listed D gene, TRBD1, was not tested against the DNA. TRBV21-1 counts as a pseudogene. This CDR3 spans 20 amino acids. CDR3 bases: TGTACCAGCAGCCCGACCCCCCGCTGGGATAGGAGGCAGGGGGATTATGGCTACACCTTC. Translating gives CTSSPTPRWDRRQGDYGYTF.

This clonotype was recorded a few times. CDR3 sequence (DNA): TGTGCCAGCAGTACCCTTGGACAGGGCTATGGCTACACCTTC. The encoded protein is CASSTLGQGYGYTF. The V and J genes are TRBV27 and TRBJ1-2, with 8 bases lining up with TRBD1. CDR1 is MNHEY and CDR2 is SMNVEV in the germline V gene (reference sequence). V shed 5 bases, J shed 4 bases, and the junction held 6 bases outside the gene matches. The CDR3 has 14 residues.

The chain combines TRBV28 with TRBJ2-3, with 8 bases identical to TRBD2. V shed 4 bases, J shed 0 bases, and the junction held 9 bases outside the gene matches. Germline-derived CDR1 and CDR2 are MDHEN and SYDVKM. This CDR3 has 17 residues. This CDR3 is CASSSGGARGSTDTQYF. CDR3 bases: TGTGCCAGCAGTTCCGGGGGGGCCCGGGGTAGCACAGATACGCAGTATTTT. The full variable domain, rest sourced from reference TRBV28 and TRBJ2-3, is DVKVTQSSRYLVKRTGEKVFLECVQDMDHENMFWYRQDPGLGLRLIYFSYDVKMKEKGDIPEGYSVSREKKERFSLILESASTNQTSMYLCASSSGGARGSTDTQYFGPGTRLTVL.

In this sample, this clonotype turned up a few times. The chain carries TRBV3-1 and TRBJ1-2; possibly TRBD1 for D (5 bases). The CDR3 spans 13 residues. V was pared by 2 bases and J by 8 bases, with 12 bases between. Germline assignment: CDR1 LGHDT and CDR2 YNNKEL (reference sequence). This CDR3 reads CASSQPLRGGYTF. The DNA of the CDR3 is TGTGCCAGCAGCCAACCCCTTAGGGGAGGCTACACCTTC.

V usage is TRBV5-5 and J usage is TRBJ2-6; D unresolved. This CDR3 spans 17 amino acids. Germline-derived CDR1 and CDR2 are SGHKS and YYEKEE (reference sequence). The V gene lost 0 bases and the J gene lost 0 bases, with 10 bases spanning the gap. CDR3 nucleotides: TGTGCCAGCAGCTTGGAAAGCCGATACTCTGGGGCCAACGTCCTGACTTTC. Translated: CASSLESRYSGANVLTF.

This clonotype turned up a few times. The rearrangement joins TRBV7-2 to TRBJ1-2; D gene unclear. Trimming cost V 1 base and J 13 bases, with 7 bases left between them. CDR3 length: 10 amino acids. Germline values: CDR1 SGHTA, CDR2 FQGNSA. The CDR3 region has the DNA TGTGCCAGCAGCTTAGGGACGATCACCTTC. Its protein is CASSLGTITF.

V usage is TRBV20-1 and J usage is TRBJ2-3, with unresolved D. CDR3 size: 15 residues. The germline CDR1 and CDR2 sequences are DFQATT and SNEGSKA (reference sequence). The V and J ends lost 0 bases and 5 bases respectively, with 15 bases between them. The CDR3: CSARDLGVSRDTQYF. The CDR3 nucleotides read TGCAGTGCTAGAGATCTTGGCGTGTCACGAGATACGCAGTATTTT.

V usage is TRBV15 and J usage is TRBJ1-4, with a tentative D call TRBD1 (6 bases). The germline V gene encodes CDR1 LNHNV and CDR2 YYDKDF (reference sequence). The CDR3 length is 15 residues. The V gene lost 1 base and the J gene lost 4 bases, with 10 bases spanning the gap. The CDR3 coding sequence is TGTGCCACCAGCAGAGTGGCAGGGGTTAATGAAAAACTGTTTTTT. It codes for CATSRVAGVNEKLFF.

The CDR3 spells CASSVASGDADTQYF. The CDR3 region has the DNA TGTGCCAGCAGCGTAGCCTCGGGAGACGCAGATACGCAGTATTTT. V is TRBV9 and J is TRBJ2-3, with TRBD2 as a possible D gene (6 bases). This CDR3 has 15 residues. Germline CDR1 SGDLS, CDR2 YYNGEE. V shed 0 bases and J shed 4 bases, with 12 bases lying between them.

Here the CDR3 reads CASSAPTGLSNYGYTF. CDR3 in DNA: TGTGCCAGCAGCGCCCCAACAGGACTCAGCAACTATGGCTACACCTTC. The gene calls are TRBV9 and TRBJ1-2; a weak D match, TRBD1 (5 bases). Per germline, CDR1 SGDLS and CDR2 YYNGEE. The CDR3 covers 16 residues. V gave up 3 bases and J gave up 2 bases, with 17 bases separating them.

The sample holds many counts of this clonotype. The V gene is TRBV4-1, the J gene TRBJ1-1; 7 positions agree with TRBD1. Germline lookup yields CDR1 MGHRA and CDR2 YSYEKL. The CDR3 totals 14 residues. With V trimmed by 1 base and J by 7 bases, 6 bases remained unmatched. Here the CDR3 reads CASSQGGTADEAFF. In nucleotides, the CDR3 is TGCGCCAGCAGCCAAGGCGGGACAGCGGATGAAGCTTTCTTT.

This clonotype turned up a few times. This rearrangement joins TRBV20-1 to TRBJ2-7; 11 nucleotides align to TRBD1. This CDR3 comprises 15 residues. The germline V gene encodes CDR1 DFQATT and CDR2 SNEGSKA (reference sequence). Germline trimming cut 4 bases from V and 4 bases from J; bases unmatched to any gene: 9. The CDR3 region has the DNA TGCAGTGCTATTCGGTGGGACAGGGGGTCGTACGAGCAGTACTTC. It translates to CSAIRWDRGSYEQYF.

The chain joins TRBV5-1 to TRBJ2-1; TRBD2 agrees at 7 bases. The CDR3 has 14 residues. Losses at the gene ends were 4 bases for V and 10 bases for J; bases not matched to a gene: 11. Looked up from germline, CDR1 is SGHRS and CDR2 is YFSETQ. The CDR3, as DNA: TGCGCCAGCAGCCCGACTAGCCCCCAAGTGGAGCAGTTCTTC. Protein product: CASSPTSPQVEQFF.

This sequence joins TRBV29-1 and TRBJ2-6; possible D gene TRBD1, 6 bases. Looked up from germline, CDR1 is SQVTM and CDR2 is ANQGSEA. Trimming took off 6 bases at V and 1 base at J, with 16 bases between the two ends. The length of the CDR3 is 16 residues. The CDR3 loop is CSVSRDTDSGANVLTF. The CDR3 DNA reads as TGCAGCGTCTCACGGGACACAGATTCTGGGGCCAACGTCCTGACTTTC.

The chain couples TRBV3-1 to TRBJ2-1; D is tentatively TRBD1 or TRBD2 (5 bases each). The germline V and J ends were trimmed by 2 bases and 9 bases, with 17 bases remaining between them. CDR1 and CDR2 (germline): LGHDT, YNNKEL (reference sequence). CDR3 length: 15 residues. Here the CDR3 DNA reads TGTGCCAGCAGCCAACTAGGAGAGGGGCTGGGTGAGCAGTTCTTC. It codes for CASSQLGEGLGEQFF.

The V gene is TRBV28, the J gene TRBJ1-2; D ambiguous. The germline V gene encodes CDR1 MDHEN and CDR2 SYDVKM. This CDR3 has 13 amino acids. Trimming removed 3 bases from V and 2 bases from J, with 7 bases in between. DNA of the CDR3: TGTGCCAGCAGTTTTCTCGAGAACTATGGCTACACCTTC. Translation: CASSFLENYGYTF.

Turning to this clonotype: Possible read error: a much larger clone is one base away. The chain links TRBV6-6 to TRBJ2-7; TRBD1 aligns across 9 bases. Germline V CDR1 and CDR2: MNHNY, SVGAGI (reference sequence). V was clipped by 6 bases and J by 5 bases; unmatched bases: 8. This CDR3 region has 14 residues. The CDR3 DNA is TGTGCCAGCAGCCACAGACAGGGGGTCGACGAGCAGTACTTC. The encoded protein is CASSHRQGVDEQYF.

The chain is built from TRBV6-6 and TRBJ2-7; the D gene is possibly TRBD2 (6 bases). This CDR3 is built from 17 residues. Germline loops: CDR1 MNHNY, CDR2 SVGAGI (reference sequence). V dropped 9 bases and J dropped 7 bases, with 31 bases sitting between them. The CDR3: CARIRGAPRGTVWEQYF. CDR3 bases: TGTGCCAGAATCCGAGGGGCCCCACGGGGGACGGTGTGGGAGCAGTACTTC.

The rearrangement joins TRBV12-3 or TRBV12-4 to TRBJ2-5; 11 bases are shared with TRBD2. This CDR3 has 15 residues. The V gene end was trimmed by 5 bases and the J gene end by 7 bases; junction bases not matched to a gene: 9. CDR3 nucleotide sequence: TGTGCCAGCAGTATTAGCGGGAGGGCCTATGGGACCCAGTACTTC. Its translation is CASSISGRAYGTQYF.

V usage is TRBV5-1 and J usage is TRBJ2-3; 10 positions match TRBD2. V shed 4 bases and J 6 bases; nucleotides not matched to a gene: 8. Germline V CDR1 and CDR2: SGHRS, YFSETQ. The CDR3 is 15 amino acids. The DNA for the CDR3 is TGCGCCAGCAGCCCTAGCGGGGGTTGGACGGATACGCAGTATTTT. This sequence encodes CASSPSGGWTDTQYF.

CDR3 in DNA: TGTGCCAGCAGTCAAGGACTAGTTCAAGCCGAGCAGTACTTC. This encodes CASSQGLVQAEQYF. The V call is TRBV6-5, the J call TRBJ2-4; 7 bases fit TRBD2. The end of the DNA fits TRBJ2-7 better, so the J call may be wrong. The length of the CDR3 is 14 residues. The germline CDR1 and CDR2 sequences are MNHEY and SVGAGI.